Below are 24 T cell receptor beta chains sequenced from a single sample in a study of chemoradiotherapy in HPV16-positive cancers. Libraries were prepared by immunoSEQ multiplex PCR; TCRdb keeps only in-frame clonotypes and omits some of them. The sample has several thousand clones; roughly 84% are singletons. This specimen consisted of tumor tissue, obtained from a patient who underwent chemoradiotherapy. The receptors here all came from a human donor with HPV-associated anogenital cancer.

V gene TRBV5-1 combines with J gene TRBJ1-4; unclear D gene. Deletions cut 0 bases from V and 6 bases from J, with 12 bases between. Looked up from germline, CDR1 is SGHRS and CDR2 is YFSETQ. This CDR3 has 15 amino acids. The CDR3, as DNA: TGCGCCAGCAGCTTGGGGCACGAAAGTTATGAAAAACTGTTTTTT. Translated: CASSLGHESYEKLFF.

The chain recombines TRBV7-2 with TRBJ1-5; D possibly corresponds to TRBD1 (5 bases). The V gene lost 1 base and the J gene lost 6 bases, with 13 bases spanning the gap. The CDR3 consists of 15 residues. Germline-derived CDR1 and CDR2 are SGHTA and FQGNSA. The DNA for the CDR3 is TGTGCCAGCAGCTTAGGAGGCAGGGACGGTCAGCCCCAGCATTTT. This codes for CASSLGGRDGQPQHF. The complete variable domain, with remaining parts taken from reference TRBV7-2 and TRBJ1-5, reads GAGVSQSPSNKVTEKGKDVELRCDPISGHTALYWYRQSLGQGLEFLIYFQGNSAPDKSGLPSDRFSAERTGGSVSTLTIQRTQQEDSAVYLCASSLGGRDGQPQHFGDGTRLSIL.

This chain links TRBV29-1 with TRBJ1-1; TRBD1 matches at 7 bases. CDR3 length equals 13 residues. V gave up 3 bases and J gave up 4 bases; unmatched junction bases: 5. Per the germline V gene, CDR1 is SQVTM and CDR2 is ANQGSEA. The CDR3 loop reads CSVEGGDSTEAFF. The DNA for the CDR3 is TGCAGCGTTGAGGGGGGGGACAGCACTGAAGCTTTCTTT.

The rearrangement joins TRBV19 to TRBJ1-1, with 7 bases identical to TRBD1. CDR3 length equals 12 residues. V was clipped by 4 bases and J by 7 bases; unmatched bases: 3. The germline gives CDR1 LNHDA, CDR2 SQIVND (reference sequence). The CDR3 loop reads CASSNRGGEAFF. CDR3 DNA sequence: TGTGCCAGTAGTAACAGGGGTGGTGAAGCTTTCTTT.

This clone was counted only a few times. This rearrangement joins TRBV5-1 to TRBJ1-1; D ambiguous. The CDR3 has 13 amino acids. The germline V and J ends were trimmed by 0 bases and 1 base, with 4 bases remaining between them. Germline V CDR1 and CDR2: SGHRS, YFSETQ. CDR3: CASSLARNTEAFF. Here the CDR3 DNA reads TGCGCCAGCAGCTTGGCGAGGAACACTGAAGCTTTCTTT.

This chain joins TRBV29-1 and TRBJ1-1; TRBD1 aligns across 10 bases. From germline, CDR1 is SQVTM and CDR2 ANQGSEA. The junction had 10 bases not matched to a gene; V was cut back by 4 bases and J by 5 bases. The CDR3 runs 15 residues. CDR3 in amino acids: CSVGAGQGRVTEAFF. In DNA, the CDR3 is TGCAGCGTTGGGGCGGGACAGGGGAGAGTTACTGAAGCTTTCTTT.

By sample share, this clone is medium-sized. The J gene is TRBJ2-7, the V gene TRBV7-9, with 10 bases matching TRBD1. V was clipped by 6 bases and J by 5 bases; unmatched bases: 4. Germline V lookup: CDR1 SEHNR, CDR2 FQNEAQ (reference sequence). This CDR3 has 13 amino acids. The CDR3 region has the DNA TGTGCCAGCAGATCCGGACAGGGGGACGAGCAGTACTTC. It encodes CASRSGQGDEQYF.

The V gene is TRBV9, the J gene TRBJ2-1, with 10 bases matching TRBD1. The CDR3 sequence is 15 residues long. Per the germline V gene, CDR1 is SGDLS and CDR2 is YYNGEE. V shed 4 bases and J 4 bases; nucleotides not matched to a gene: 5. The CDR3 DNA reads as TGTGCCAGCAGCCGGGGACAGGGGCTTTACAATGAGCAGTTCTTC. Translation: CASSRGQGLYNEQFF.

In this sample, this clone turned up a few times. The CDR3 reads CATSRVRGQKTGELFF. The CDR3 region has the DNA TGTGCCACCAGCAGAGTTAGGGGACAGAAGACCGGGGAGCTGTTTTTT. This rearrangement joins TRBV15 to TRBJ2-2, with 7 bases identical to TRBD1. Germline V gene sequence: CDR1 LNHNV, CDR2 YYDKDF (reference sequence). V shed 1 base and J 5 bases; nucleotides not matched to a gene: 7. The CDR3 length is 16 residues.

The CDR3 DNA follows: TGTGCCAGCAGTCTCGACTCTGAAGCTTTCTTT. Amino acids: CASSLDSEAFF. The gene calls are TRBV6-5 and TRBJ1-1; D is unresolved. Looked up from germline, CDR1 is MNHEY and CDR2 is SVGAGI. Trimming left V 5 bases short and J 6 bases short, with 7 bases between. The CDR3 is 11 residues long.

The chain uses TRBV27 and TRBJ1-2; no firm D call. This CDR3 is 14 amino acids long. The germline gives CDR1 MNHEY, CDR2 SMNVEV (reference sequence). Trimming left V 3 bases short and J 3 bases short, with 11 bases between. The CDR3 nucleotides are TGTGCCAGCAGTTTCGGCAGAGGAGACTATGGCTACACCTTC. Protein sequence: CASSFGRGDYGYTF.

V usage is TRBV7-2 and J usage is TRBJ2-1, with 10 bases matching TRBD1. The CDR3 spans 14 residues. Trimming took 7 bases from V and 4 from J; bases not matched to a gene: 4. The germline CDR1 and CDR2 sequences are SGHTA and FQGNSA. The CDR3 is CASTRTGGYNEQFF. As DNA, the CDR3 is TGTGCCAGCACTAGGACAGGGGGGTACAATGAGCAGTTCTTC.

This chain connects TRBV5-1 to TRBJ2-7; TRBD2 might be the D (6 bases). The CDR3 runs 13 residues. Trimming cost V 7 bases and J 3 bases, with 14 bases left between them. The germline gives CDR1 SGHRS, CDR2 YFSETQ. The CDR3 sequence is CASYDPGDYEQYF. CDR3 in DNA: TGCGCCAGCTACGACCCGGGAGACTACGAGCAGTACTTC.

The chain has TRBV25-1 and TRBJ2-3; possible D gene TRBD2, 6 bases. The germline V and J ends were trimmed by 1 base and 0 bases, with 14 bases remaining between them. Germline lookup yields CDR1 MGHDK and CDR2 SYGVNS. The CDR3 has 17 residues. CDR3 bases: TGTGCCAGCAGTGAATTGGGAGCGGGTACTAGCACAGATACGCAGTATTTT. Amino acid sequence: CASSELGAGTSTDTQYF.

This clone was seen a handful of times. J is TRBJ1-2 and V is TRBV6-1, with D unresolved. CDR3 length: 12 amino acids. Germline loops: CDR1 MNHNS, CDR2 SASEGT. V was trimmed by 5 bases and J by 1 base, leaving 5 bases between them. CDR3 in amino acids: CASSPFNYGYTF. CDR3 DNA: TGTGCCAGCAGTCCTTTTAACTATGGCTACACCTTC.

The chain uses TRBV5-1 and TRBJ1-2; tentatively, D is TRBD1 (5 bases). The V gene lost 0 bases and the J gene lost 5 bases, with 14 bases spanning the gap. The CDR3 has 15 amino acids. Germline assignment: CDR1 SGHRS and CDR2 YFSETQ. CDR3 amino acids: CASSLEGRVGYGYTF. The DNA for the CDR3 is TGCGCCAGCAGCTTGGAGGGCAGGGTAGGGTATGGCTACACCTTC.

The chain is built from TRBV29-1 and TRBJ1-5, with 7 bases aligning to TRBD1. Trimming cost V 0 bases and J 6 bases; bases outside gene matches: 2. CDR1 is SQVTM, CDR2 ANQGSEA, per germline. This CDR3 has 13 amino acids. CDR3 residues: CSVEEDRSQPQHF. CDR3 sequence (DNA): TGCAGCGTTGAAGAGGACAGGAGTCAGCCCCAGCATTTT. The full variable domain, rest sourced from reference TRBV29-1 and TRBJ1-5, is SAVISQKPSRDICQRGTSLTIQCQVDSQVTMMFWYRQQPGQSLTLIATANQGSEATYESGFVIDKFPISRPNLTFSTLTVSNMSPEDSSIYLCSVEEDRSQPQHFGDGTRLSIL.

This clone was counted between two and nine times. The gene calls are TRBV29-1 and TRBJ2-3; tentative D call: TRBD2 (7 bases). The CDR3 loop spans 16 amino acids. V was pared by 6 bases and J by 2 bases, with 21 bases between. CDR1 is SQVTM and CDR2 is ANQGSEA in the germline V gene. The DNA of the CDR3 is TGCAGCGTCGACCCCCGGCTGCGGGGGCACACAGATACGCAGTATTTT. Its translation is CSVDPRLRGHTDTQYF.

V usage is TRBV4-1 and J usage is TRBJ2-4; D ambiguous. The V end lost 1 base, the J end lost 1 base, and 11 bases lay between the germline ends. CDR1 and CDR2 from the germline V gene are MGHRA and YSYEKL. There are 16 residues in the CDR3. CDR3 in amino acids: CASSQVATVAKNIQYF. The CDR3 coding sequence is TGCGCCAGCAGCCAAGTCGCTACGGTGGCCAAAAACATTCAGTACTTC.

The chain has TRBV7-2 and TRBJ2-7; no firm D call. The CDR3 covers 13 residues. Germline CDR1 SGHTA, CDR2 FQGNSA. Trimming pared 5 bases from V and 2 bases from J, leaving 10 bases between. This CDR3 reads CASSPTPAYEQYF. CDR3 coding DNA: TGTGCCAGCAGCCCTACACCAGCCTACGAGCAGTACTTC.

V is TRBV6-1 and J is TRBJ1-2, with 8 bases lining up with TRBD1. The germline V gene has CDR1 MNHNS and CDR2 SASEGT. V shed 6 bases and J 8 bases; nucleotides not matched to a gene: 8. The CDR3 spans 13 residues. CDR3 protein: CASRDRAVRGYTF. CDR3 in DNA: TGTGCCAGCAGGGACAGGGCGGTAAGAGGCTACACCTTC.

This chain joins TRBV5-1 and TRBJ1-1; the D is unclear. This CDR3 contains 14 residues. V was shortened by 4 bases and J by 1 base, with 11 bases between the two germline ends. Germline CDR1 reads SGHRS; CDR2 reads YFSETQ. The CDR3 sequence: CASSGTVENTEAFF. The CDR3 nucleotides read TGCGCCAGCAGCGGAACGGTGGAGAACACTGAAGCTTTCTTT.

V usage is TRBV13 and J usage is TRBJ2-7; 8 bases align to TRBD1. V was pared by 3 bases and J by 5 bases, with 6 bases of the junction left unmatched. The V gene's germline CDR1 is PRHDT and CDR2 FYEKMQ (reference sequence). The CDR3 loop spans 14 amino acids. DNA of the CDR3: TGTGCCAGCAGCTTCGGACAGGGAATACACGAGCAGTACTTC. The encoded protein is CASSFGQGIHEQYF.

The chain is built from TRBV7-9 and TRBJ2-3, with 10 bases aligning to TRBD1. In germline, CDR1 is SEHNR, CDR2 FQNEAQ (reference sequence). The CDR3 has 14 amino acids. The ends lost 5 bases at V and 6 bases at J; junction bases unmatched: 5. CDR3 DNA: TGTGCCAGCAGCCTAGGACAGGGGGGCGATACGCAGTATTTT. Residues: CASSLGQGGDTQYF. Based on the CDR3 plus reference TRBV7-9 and TRBJ2-3, the full variable domain is DTGVSQNPRHKITKRGQNVTFRCDPISEHNRLYWYRQTLGQGPEFLTYFQNEAQLEKSRLLSDRFSAERPKGSFSTLEIQRTEQGDSAMYLCASSLGQGGDTQYFGPGTRLTVL.